This T cell receptor beta chain was recovered during a study of shared clonotypes between healthy human individuals. The study, taken as a whole, reports: Only blood was sampled; tissue repertoires likely differ.

To note about this clone: The antigen is undetermined.

Free of recent acute infections or vaccinations, the donors were healthy HIV-negative adults. From CD4+ cells came CD45RA+ naive and CD45RA-negative memory subsets. Deep-level running was used for the assay. Data came from immunoSEQ multiplex PCR; TCRdb stores just in-frame clones and leaves some out. The table lists more than 1 million clones, 70% to 80% of them singletons. The CDR3 is 17 amino acids. The germline V gene has CDR1 SGHNT and CDR2 YYREEE (reference sequence). V lost 4 bases and J lost 5; bases outside the gene matches: 16. This sequence joins TRBV5-4 and TRBJ1-2, with TRBD1 identical over 8 bases. Sequencing used memory CD4+ T cells from PBMCs. Subset of the sample: CD45RA-negative fraction. This TCR derives from a man younger than 30 in good health. Some clones in this sample may be carry-over from other donors' samples. CDR3 region: CASSPGTGNPPAYGYTF. The CDR3 nucleotides read TGTGCCAGCAGCCCCGGGACAGGCAACCCCCCGGCTTATGGCTACACCTTC.